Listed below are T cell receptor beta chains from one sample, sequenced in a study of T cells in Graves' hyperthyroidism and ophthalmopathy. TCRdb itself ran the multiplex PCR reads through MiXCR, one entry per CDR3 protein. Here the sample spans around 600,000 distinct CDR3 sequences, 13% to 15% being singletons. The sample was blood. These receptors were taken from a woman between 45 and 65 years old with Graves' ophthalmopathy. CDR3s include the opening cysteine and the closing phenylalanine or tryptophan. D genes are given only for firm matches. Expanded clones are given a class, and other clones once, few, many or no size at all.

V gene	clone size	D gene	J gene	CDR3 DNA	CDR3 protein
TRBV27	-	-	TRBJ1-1	TGTGCCAGCAGTTCTACCCGGGAGAACACTGAAGCTTTCTTT	CASSSTRENTEAFF
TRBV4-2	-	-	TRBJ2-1	TGTGCCAGCAGCCAAGCGGCGGGGGCGTCCTACAATGAGCAGTTCTTC	CASSQAAGASYNEQFF
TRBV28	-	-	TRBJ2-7	TGTGCCAGCAGTTGGATCGGGAGTTCTAACGAGCAGTACTTC	CASSWIGSSNEQYF
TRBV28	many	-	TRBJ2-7	TGTGCCAGCAGCCCGCGACTGTACTACGAGCAGTACTTC	CASSPRLYYEQYF
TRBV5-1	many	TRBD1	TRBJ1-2	TGCGCCAGCAGCTTGGGACAGGGTCGAGTCTATGGCTACACCTTC	CASSLGQGRVYGYTF
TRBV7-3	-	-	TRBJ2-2	TGTGCCAGCAGCTTGCGGACCGGGGAGCTGGTTTTT	CASSLRTGELVF
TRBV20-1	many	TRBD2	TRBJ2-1	TGCAGTGCTAGGGGACTAGCGAGAGGGAATGAGCAGTTCTTC	CSARGLARGNEQFF
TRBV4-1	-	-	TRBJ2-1	TGCGCCAGCAGCCAATCCCACTACAATGAGCAGTTCTTC	CASSQSHYNEQFF
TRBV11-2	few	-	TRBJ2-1	TGTGCCAGCAGCCCTAGCGTAGATGAGCAGTTCTTC	CASSPSVDEQFF
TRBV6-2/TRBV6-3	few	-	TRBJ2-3	TGTGCCAGCAGGTTCTCGACAGGCGGTTATAGCACAGATACGCAGTATTTT	CASRFSTGGYSTDTQYF
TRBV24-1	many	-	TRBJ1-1	TGTGCCACCAGTGATTTGCCTTCCCGGGACCTGAACACTGAAGCTTTCTTT	CATSDLPSRDLNTEAFF
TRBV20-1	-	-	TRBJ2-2	TGCAGTGCTAGAGTTTGGAGGACCGGGGAGCTGTTTTTT	CSARVWRTGELFF
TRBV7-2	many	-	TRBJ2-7	TGTGCCAGCAGCTTAGAACAGGGAATCTACTACGAGCAGTACTTC	CASSLEQGIYYEQYF
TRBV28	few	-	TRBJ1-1	TGTGCCAGCCGTTTTAACACTGAAGCTTTCTTT	CASRFNTEAFF
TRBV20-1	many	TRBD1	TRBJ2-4	TGCAGTGCAAGGGACAGCCTAGCCAAAAACATTCAGTACTTC	CSARDSLAKNIQYF
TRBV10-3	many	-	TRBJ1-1	TGTGCCTCGAGGCAGGGAATGAACACTGAAGCTTTCTTT	CASRQGMNTEAFF
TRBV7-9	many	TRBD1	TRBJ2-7	TGTGCCAGCAGCTCCGGGACAGGGTCCCTCCGGCAGTACTTC	CASSSGTGSLRQYF
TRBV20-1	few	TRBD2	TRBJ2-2	TGCAGTGCTATACTAGCGGGGAACACCGGGGAGCTGTTTTTT	CSAILAGNTGELFF
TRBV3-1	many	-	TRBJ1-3	TGTGCCAGCAGCCGGGGCATTCTCTCTGGAAACACCATATATTTT	CASSRGILSGNTIYF
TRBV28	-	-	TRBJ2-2	TGTGCCAGCAGCCGCACTGGGCCGAACACCGGGGAGCTGTTTTTT	CASSRTGPNTGELFF
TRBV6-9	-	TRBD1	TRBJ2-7	TGTGCCAGCAGTTATCGTCCCCCCGCACAGGGGGTGAGCGAGCAGTACTTC	CASSYRPPAQGVSEQYF
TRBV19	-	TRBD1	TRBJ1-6	TGTGCCAGCCGGGACAGGTCTAATTCACCCCTCCACTTT	CASRDRSNSPLHF
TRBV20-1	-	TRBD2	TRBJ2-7	TGCAGTGCTAGAGAAGCGGGAGGGTTTTACGAGCAGTACTTC	CSAREAGGFYEQYF
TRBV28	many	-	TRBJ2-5	TGTGCCAGCAGTTCCCCCGACTCTACGTACCAAGAGACCCAGTACTTC	CASSSPDSTYQETQYF
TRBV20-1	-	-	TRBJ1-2	TGCAGTGCTAGTCGGCCAGGGCGTGGCTACACCTTC	CSASRPGRGYTF
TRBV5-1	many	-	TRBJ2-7	TGCGCCAGCAGCGCCGCGGGACTCATACCCTCCTACGAGCAGTACTTC	CASSAAGLIPSYEQYF
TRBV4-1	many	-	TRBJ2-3	TGCGCCAGCAGCCAAGTGGCGGCCCGCACAGATACGCAGTATTTT	CASSQVAARTDTQYF
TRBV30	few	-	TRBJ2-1	TGTGCCTGGATCCGCCTACCAGGGGAGGGACTGAATAATGAGCAGTTCTTC	CAWIRLPGEGLNNEQFF
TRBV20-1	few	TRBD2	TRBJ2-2	TGCAGTGCAACCCCTAGCGGGAGGAGCACCGGGGAGCTGTTTTTT	CSATPSGRSTGELFF
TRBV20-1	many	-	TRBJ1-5	TGCAGTGCTAGAAGAGATTGGAGGGACGGCAATCAGCCCCAGCATTTT	CSARRDWRDGNQPQHF
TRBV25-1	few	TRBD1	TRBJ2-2	TGTGCCAGCAGTGACAGGGGGCTTGCGGAGCTGTTTTTT	CASSDRGLAELFF
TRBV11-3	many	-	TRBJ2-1	TGTGCCAGCAGCGAGAGGGGGTTATACAATGAGCAGTTCTTC	CASSERGLYNEQFF
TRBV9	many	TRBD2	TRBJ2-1	TGTGCCAGCAGCGTAGGGGGGACTAGATACTACAATGAGCAGTTCTTC	CASSVGGTRYYNEQFF
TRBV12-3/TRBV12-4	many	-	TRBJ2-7	TGTGCCAGCAGTCCCGGGGACGGCGAGCAGTACTTC	CASSPGDGEQYF
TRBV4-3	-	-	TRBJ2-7	TGCGCCAGCAGCCAAGATCTGGGGAACTCCTACGAGCAGTACTTC	CASSQDLGNSYEQYF
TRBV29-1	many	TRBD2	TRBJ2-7	TGCAGCGGCACACTAGCGGGAAGCTCCTACGAGCAGTACTTC	CSGTLAGSSYEQYF
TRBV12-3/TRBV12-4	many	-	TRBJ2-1	TGTGCCAGCAGTTTTGCTTCCCAGGTAAAGTTCTTC	CASSFASQVKFF
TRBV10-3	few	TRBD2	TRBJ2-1	TGTGCCATCAAGGCTAGCGGGAGGGACAATGAGCAGTTCTTC	CAIKASGRDNEQFF
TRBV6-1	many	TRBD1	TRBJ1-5	TGTGCCACCTTGGACGGCAAACAGGGGGTTCAGCCCCAGCATTTT	CATLDGKQGVQPQHF
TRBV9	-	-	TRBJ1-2	TGTGCCAGCAGCGTAGACGAGTATGGCTACACCTTC	CASSVDEYGYTF
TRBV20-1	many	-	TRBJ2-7	TGCAGTGCTCCTTGGAACCAACACAACTACGAGCAGTACTTC	CSAPWNQHNYEQYF
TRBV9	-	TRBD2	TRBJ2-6	TGTGCCAGCAGCGTAAATCTAGCGGGAGGGCCTTCTGGGGCCAACGTCCTGACTTTC	CASSVNLAGGPSGANVLTF
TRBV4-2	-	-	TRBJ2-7	TGTGCCAGCGGCGGGTGGCCGGTCTACGAGCAGTACTTC	CASGGWPVYEQYF
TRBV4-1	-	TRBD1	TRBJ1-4	TGCGCCAGCAGCCTGATGGGGGACAGGGGCGGTGAAAAACTGTTTTTT	CASSLMGDRGGEKLFF
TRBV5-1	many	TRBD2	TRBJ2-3	TGCGCCAGCAAACTAGCGGGAGCTAGGGATACGCAGTATTTT	CASKLAGARDTQYF
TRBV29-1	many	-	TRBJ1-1	TGCAGCCCACGACCTATCGGGGGTATGAACACTGAAGCTTTCTTT	CSPRPIGGMNTEAFF
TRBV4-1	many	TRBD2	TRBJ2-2	TGCGCCAGCAGCCAAGTGGGGACTAGAGCCGGGGAGCTGTTTTTT	CASSQVGTRAGELFF
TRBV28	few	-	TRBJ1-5	TGTGCCAGCAGTTCCCACCAGGGTGTCGGCAATCAGCCCCAGCATTTT	CASSSHQGVGNQPQHF
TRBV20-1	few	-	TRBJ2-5	TGCAGTGCTGAAGGACAAGATACCGTTGAGACCCAGTACTTC	CSAEGQDTVETQYF
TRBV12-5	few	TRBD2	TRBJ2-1	TGTGCTAGTGGTTTGCGACTAGCGGGAGGGCCCTTTGACAATGAGCAGTTCTTC	CASGLRLAGGPFDNEQFF
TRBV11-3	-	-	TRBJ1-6	TGTGCCAGCAGCAGTTCCGGAAATTCACCCCTCCACTTT	CASSSSGNSPLHF
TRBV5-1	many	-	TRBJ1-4	TGCGCCAGCAGCCTGACGGTCGGCAGGGGTGGGGAAAAACTGTTTTTT	CASSLTVGRGGEKLFF
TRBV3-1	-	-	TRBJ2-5	TGTGCCAGCAGCCACCGGGACCGCCAAGAGACCCAGTACTTC	CASSHRDRQETQYF
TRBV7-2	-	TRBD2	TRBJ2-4	TGTGCCAGCAGGACGGGACTAGCGGGAGTAGCCAAAAACATTCAGTACTTC	CASRTGLAGVAKNIQYF
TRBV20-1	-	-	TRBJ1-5	TGCAGTGCTAAAACAGGGCTCGAACAGCCCCAGCATTTT	CSAKTGLEQPQHF
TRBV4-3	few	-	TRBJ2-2	TGCGCCAGCAGCCAAGATTGGGGGCGCGCCGGGGAGCTGTTTTTT	CASSQDWGRAGELFF
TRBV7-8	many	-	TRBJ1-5	TGTGCCAGCAGCTTAGCGGTTCTGGGGACTGCGAGCAATCAGCCCCAGCATTTT	CASSLAVLGTASNQPQHF
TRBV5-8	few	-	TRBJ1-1	TGTGCCAGCAGCTTATCAGGGGCGAAGGACACTGAAGCTTTCTTT	CASSLSGAKDTEAFF
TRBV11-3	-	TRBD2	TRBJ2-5	TGTGCCAGCAGCTTTGGACTAGCGGGAGTGGAGGGTGGCGAGACCCAGTACTTC	CASSFGLAGVEGGETQYF
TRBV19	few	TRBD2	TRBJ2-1	TGTGCCAGTAGTAGGCTAGCGGGGTCCAATGAGCAGTTCTTC	CASSRLAGSNEQFF